What follows is one T cell receptor (beta chain) and its context. What it binds is unknown. Assay used: immunoSEQ multiplex PCR; TCRdb lists only in-frame clones, some missing. The sample holds more than 85,000 clones, 92% seen once. This entry comes from a study of T cell responses to AZD1222 COVID-19 vaccine. Overall study results and limits: Most donors were white British, females outnumbered males, and clonal diversity was possibly underestimated. Only a handful of individuals given AZD1222 were seropositive at baseline. Repertoire collection took place solely once the T cell response had peaked. Spike-spanning, vaccine-associated CD4 TCRs were dominant at 160-218 and 743-854.

The germline V and J ends were trimmed by 6 bases and 4 bases, with 13 bases remaining between them. Germline lookup yields CDR1 MNHEY and CDR2 SMNVEV (reference sequence). This CDR3 contains 14 residues. This receptor was taken from an adult in good health. V gene TRBV27 combines with J gene TRBJ1-5; D is possibly TRBD1 (6 bases). The sequences come from peripheral blood, collected on day 0 of AZD1222 vaccination. CDR3 nucleotide sequence: TGTGCCAGCAGCGAGGGGGTGGATAATCAGCCCCAGCATTTT. Protein product: CASSEGVDNQPQHF.